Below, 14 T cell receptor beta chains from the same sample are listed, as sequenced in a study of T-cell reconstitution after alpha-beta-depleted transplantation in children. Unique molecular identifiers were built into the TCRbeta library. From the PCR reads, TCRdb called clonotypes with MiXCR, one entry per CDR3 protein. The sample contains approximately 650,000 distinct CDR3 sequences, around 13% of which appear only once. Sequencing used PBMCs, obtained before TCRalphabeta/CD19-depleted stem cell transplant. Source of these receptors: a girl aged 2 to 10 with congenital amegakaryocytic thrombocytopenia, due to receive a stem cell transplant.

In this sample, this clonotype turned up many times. The CDR3 spells CASSTPTGHANTGELFF. In DNA, the CDR3 is TGCGCCAGCTCCACACCGACAGGCCATGCGAACACCGGGGAGCTGTTTTTT. The chain couples TRBV5-1 to TRBJ2-2; perhaps TRBD1 as D (6 bases). Germline values: CDR1 SGHRS, CDR2 YFSETQ. V lost 7 bases and J 0 bases, leaving 19 bases between the germline ends. The CDR3 consists of 17 residues.

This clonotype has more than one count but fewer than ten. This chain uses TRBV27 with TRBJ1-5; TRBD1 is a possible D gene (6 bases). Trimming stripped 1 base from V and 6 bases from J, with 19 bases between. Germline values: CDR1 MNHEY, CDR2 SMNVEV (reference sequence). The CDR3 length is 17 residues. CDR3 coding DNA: TGTGCCAGCAGTTTATGGGCCTCCGCAGGGGACCCTCAGCCCCAGCATTTT. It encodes CASSLWASAGDPQPQHF.

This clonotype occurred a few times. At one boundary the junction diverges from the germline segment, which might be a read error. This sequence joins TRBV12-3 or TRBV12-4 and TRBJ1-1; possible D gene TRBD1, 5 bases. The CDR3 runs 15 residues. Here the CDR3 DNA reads TGTGCCAGTAGTTCCCCCCGATCGCGGAGGGGTGAAGCTTTCTTT. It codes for CASSSPRSRRGEAFF.

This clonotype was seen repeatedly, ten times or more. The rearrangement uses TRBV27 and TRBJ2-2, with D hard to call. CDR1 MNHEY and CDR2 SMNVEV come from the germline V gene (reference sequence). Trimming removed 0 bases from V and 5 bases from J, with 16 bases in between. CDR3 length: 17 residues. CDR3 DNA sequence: TGTGCCAGCAGTTTATCGAGTTTGTATACCATTACCGGGGAGCTGTTTTTT. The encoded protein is CASSLSSLYTITGELFF.

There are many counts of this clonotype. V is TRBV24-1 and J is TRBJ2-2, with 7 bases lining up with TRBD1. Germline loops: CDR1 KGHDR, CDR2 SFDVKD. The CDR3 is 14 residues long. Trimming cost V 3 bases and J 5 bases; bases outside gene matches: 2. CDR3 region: CATSDLQGTGELFF. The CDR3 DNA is TGTGCCACCAGTGATCTACAGGGGACCGGGGAGCTGTTTTTT.

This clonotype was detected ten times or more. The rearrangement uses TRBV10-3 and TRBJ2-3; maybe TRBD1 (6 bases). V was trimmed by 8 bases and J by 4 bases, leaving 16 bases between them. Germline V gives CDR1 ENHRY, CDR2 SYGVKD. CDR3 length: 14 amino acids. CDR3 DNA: TGTGCCATCGGGGGCTGGGATGGAGCAGATACGCAGTATTTT. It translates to CAIGGWDGADTQYF.

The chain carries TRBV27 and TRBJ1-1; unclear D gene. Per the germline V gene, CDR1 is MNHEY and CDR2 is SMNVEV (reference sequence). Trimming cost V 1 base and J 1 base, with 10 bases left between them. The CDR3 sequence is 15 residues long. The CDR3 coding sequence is TGTGCCAGCAGTTTATACCAACCGAGGAACACTGAAGCTTTCTTT. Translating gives CASSLYQPRNTEAFF.

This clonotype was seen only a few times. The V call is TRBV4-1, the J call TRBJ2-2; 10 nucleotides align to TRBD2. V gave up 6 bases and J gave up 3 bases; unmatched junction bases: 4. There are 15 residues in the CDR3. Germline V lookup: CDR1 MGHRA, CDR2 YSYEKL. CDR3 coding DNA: TGCGCCAGCAGAAGAGCGGGAGGGCACACCGGGGAGCTGTTTTTT. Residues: CASRRAGGHTGELFF.

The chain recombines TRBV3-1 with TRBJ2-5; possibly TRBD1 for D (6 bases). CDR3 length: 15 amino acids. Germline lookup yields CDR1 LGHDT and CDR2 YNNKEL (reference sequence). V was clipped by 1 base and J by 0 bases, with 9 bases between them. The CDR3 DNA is TGTGCCAGCAGCCAAGGGACAGCAAACCAAGAGACCCAGTACTTC. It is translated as CASSQGTANQETQYF.

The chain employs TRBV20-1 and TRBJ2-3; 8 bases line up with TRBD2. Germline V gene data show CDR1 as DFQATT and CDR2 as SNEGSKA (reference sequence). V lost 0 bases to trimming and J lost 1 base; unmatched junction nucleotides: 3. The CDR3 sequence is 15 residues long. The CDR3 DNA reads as TGCAGTGCTAGAGATCTGACTAGCGGCACAGATACGCAGTATTTT. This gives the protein CSARDLTSGTDTQYF.

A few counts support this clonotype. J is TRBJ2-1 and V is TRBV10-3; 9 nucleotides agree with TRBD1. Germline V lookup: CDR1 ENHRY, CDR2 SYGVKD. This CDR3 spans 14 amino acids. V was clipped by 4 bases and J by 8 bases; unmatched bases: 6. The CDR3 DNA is TGTGCCATCAGTGGAGGGACAGGGAGGGATGAGCAGTTCTTC. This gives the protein CAISGGTGRDEQFF.

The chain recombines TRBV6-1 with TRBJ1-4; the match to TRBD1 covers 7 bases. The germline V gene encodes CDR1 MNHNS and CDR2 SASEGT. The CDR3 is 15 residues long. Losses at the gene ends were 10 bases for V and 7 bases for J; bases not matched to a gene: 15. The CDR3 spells CATGTWAGQSEKLFF. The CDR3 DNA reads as TGTGCCACGGGGACTTGGGCGGGACAGAGTGAAAAACTGTTTTTT.

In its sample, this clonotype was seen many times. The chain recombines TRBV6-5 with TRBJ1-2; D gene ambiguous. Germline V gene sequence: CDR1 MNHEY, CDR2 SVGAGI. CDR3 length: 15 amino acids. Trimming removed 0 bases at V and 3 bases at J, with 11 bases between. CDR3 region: CASSYSGLSDYGYTF. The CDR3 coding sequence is TGTGCCAGCAGTTACTCAGGATTGTCGGACTATGGCTACACCTTC.

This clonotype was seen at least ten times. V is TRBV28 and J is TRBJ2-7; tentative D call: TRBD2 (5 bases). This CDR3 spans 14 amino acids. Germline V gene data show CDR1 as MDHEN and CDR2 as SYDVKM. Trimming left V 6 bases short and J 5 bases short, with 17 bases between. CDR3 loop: CASRGGLSSHEQYF. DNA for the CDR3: TGTGCCAGCAGAGGCGGACTCTCCTCGCACGAGCAGTACTTC.